This is a list of T cell receptor beta chains from one sample in a study of shared clonotypes between healthy human individuals. TCRdb's copy holds only in-frame clones and misses some; the assay was immunoSEQ multiplex PCR. This table holds a few million clones, roughly 95% found once. The material sequenced was naive CD8+ T cells from PBMCs. These receptor sequences come from a man younger than 30 in good health. Some clones in this sample may be carry-over from other donors' samples. CDR3s include the opening cysteine and the closing phenylalanine or tryptophan. The D gene is left open where the match is weak. Some rows have no size entry. The others give once, few or many, or a class for an expanded clone.

j_call v_call clone_size d_call cdr3_nt cdr3_aa
TRBJ2-7 TRBV12-5 NA NA TGTGCTAGTGGTTTGGAGGACAACCCCTACGAGCAGTACTTC CASGLEDNPYEQYF
TRBJ2-1 TRBV7-9 few NA TGTGCCAGCAGTCATATTTCGTACAATGAGCAGTTCTTC CASSHISYNEQFF
TRBJ1-1 TRBV28 NA TRBD1 TGTGCCAGCAGTCCGTCCGGGACAGGAGATAACACTGAAGCTTTCTTT CASSPSGTGDNTEAFF
TRBJ2-1 TRBV27 NA NA TGTGCCAGCAGCATAGCGGTAAGCTCCTACAATGAGCAGTTCTTC CASSIAVSSYNEQFF
TRBJ2-2 TRBV10-3 NA NA TGTGCCGTCCCAGGAGTTCGGCAGGGTAAAACCGGGGAGCTGTTTTTT CAVPGVRQGKTGELFF
TRBJ2-5 TRBV28 NA TRBD1 TGTGCCAGCAGTTTAGTCTTGGCGGGACAGGGGGAGACCCAGTACTTC CASSLVLAGQGETQYF
TRBJ2-3 TRBV11-2 once TRBD2 TGTGCCAGCAGCGTGAACTCCCTAGCGGGAGGGAGAACAGATACGCAGTATTTT CASSVNSLAGGRTDTQYF
TRBJ2-1 TRBV2 NA NA TGTGCCAGGCGAAGAGCAGCGGACCCCTACAATGAGCAGTTCTTC CARRRAADPYNEQFF
TRBJ1-1 TRBV19 NA TRBD1 TGTGCCATTAAGGCAGGGGGTGGCACTGAAGCTTTCTTT CAIKAGGGTEAFF
TRBJ2-7 TRBV19 NA NA TGTGCCAGTAGCGGACATTACTACGAGCAGTACTTC CASSGHYYEQYF
TRBJ2-7 TRBV5-3 NA TRBD2 TGTGCCAGAAGCTTGGTTCCTAGCGGGAGGGCCGTGGGGAACGAGCAGTACTTC CARSLVPSGRAVGNEQYF
TRBJ1-5 TRBV4-2 NA TRBD1 TGTGCCAGCAGGACAGGGAATCAGCCCCAGCATTTT CASRTGNQPQHF
TRBJ2-3 TRBV6-5 NA TRBD2 TGTGCCAGCAGCCCTCTGGGTGCGGGAGGAGATACGCAGTATTTT CASSPLGAGGDTQYF
TRBJ1-2 TRBV29-1 once NA TGCAGCGGGAGGGGAGAGGACTATGGCTACACCTTC CSGRGEDYGYTF
TRBJ2-5 TRBV7-9 NA TRBD1 TGTGCCAGCAGCGTCAACAGGGGGGAGACCCAGTACTTC CASSVNRGETQYF
TRBJ2-3 TRBV11-2 NA NA TGTGCCAGCAGCTTAGGGTCGGGGGCAAAGACAGATACGCAGTATTTT CASSLGSGAKTDTQYF
TRBJ1-3 TRBV4-1 NA NA TGCGCCAGCAGCCAAGACGTACCATTGGGAAACACCATATATTTT CASSQDVPLGNTIYF
TRBJ2-6 TRBV10-3 NA NA TGTGCCATCAGGAAGGGGGCAGACCGGGAGGCCGGGGCCAACGTCCTGACTTTC CAIRKGADREAGANVLTF
TRBJ1-3 TRBV15 NA NA TGTGCCACCAGCAGAGACGGGGGGCATGGAAACACCATATATTTT CATSRDGGHGNTIYF
TRBJ1-4 TRBV6-9 NA NA TGTGCCAGCCAAACGGATCGGGAGGAAAAACTGTTTTTT CASQTDREEKLFF
TRBJ1-1 TRBV7-6 NA NA TGTGCCAGCAGCTTAGGTTCAGGGATGAACACTGAAGCTTTCTTT CASSLGSGMNTEAFF
TRBJ2-3 TRBV19 NA TRBD2 TGTGCCACCAAAATAGCGGGAGAGGGGACAGATACGCAGTATTTT CATKIAGEGTDTQYF
TRBJ2-7 TRBV11-2 NA NA TGTGCCAGCAGCTTAGTTCAGGGGAGATCCGAGCAGTACTTC CASSLVQGRSEQYF
TRBJ2-1 TRBV15 NA NA TGTGCCACCAGCAGGGAGGGGGGCGTTGGCCATCAGCAGTTCTTC CATSREGGVGHQQFF
TRBJ1-3 TRBV29-1 NA NA TGCAGCGTCTCCGGGACTCCGTACTCTGGAAACACCATATATTTT CSVSGTPYSGNTIYF
TRBJ1-2 TRBV2 once NA TGTGCCAGCAAATGGAAGGGCTACACCTTC CASKWKGYTF
TRBJ2-7 TRBV14 NA NA TGTGCGTCGGGGAGCGTCCACGAGCAGTACTTC CASGSVHEQYF
TRBJ2-7 TRBV28 once NA TGTGCCAGCAGTTCCTCCCGAGACTACGAGCAGTACTTC CASSSSRDYEQYF
TRBJ2-2 TRBV9 NA NA TGTGCCAGCAGCCCCCTCTTGAGGGGGGAGCTGTTTTTT CASSPLLRGELFF
TRBJ1-5 TRBV28 NA NA TGTGCCAGCGGTGAGCCCCAGCATTTT CASGEPQHF
TRBJ2-3 TRBV28 NA NA TGTGCCAGCAGTCTAACCCTAGGGTCAGATACGCAGTATTTT CASSLTLGSDTQYF
TRBJ1-1 TRBV9 once NA TGTGCCAGCAGCGTAACCCCGACAGCTGAAGCTTTCTTT CASSVTPTAEAFF
TRBJ1-1 TRBV4-3 NA NA TGCGCCAGCAGCCAAGATAGGGAGATCACTGAAGCTTTCTTT CASSQDREITEAFF
TRBJ2-7 TRBV7-8 NA TRBD1 TGTGCCAGCAGCCCCCGGACAGGGATCAGCTCCTACGAGCAGTACTTC CASSPRTGISSYEQYF
TRBJ1-5 TRBV27 NA NA TGTGCCAGTGGGAATATTCTGAGCAATCAGCCCCAGCATTTT CASGNILSNQPQHF
TRBJ1-4 TRBV5-1 NA NA TGCGCCAGCAGCCCCGGACAGCCGAAAGATGAAAAACTGTTTTTT CASSPGQPKDEKLFF
TRBJ2-5 TRBV27 NA TRBD2 TGTGCCAGCAGTTTGGGGGCTAGCGGGAGGGCCGGAGTACAAGAGACCCAGTACTTC CASSLGASGRAGVQETQYF